One and the same sample provided the 4 T cell receptor beta chains below, sequenced in a study of early T cells in non-severe SARS-CoV-2 infection. TCRdb ran MiXCR on the 5' RACE reads and lists one entry per CDR3 protein. The data show approximately 90,000 distinct CDR3 sequences, about 15% seen once. This specimen was whole blood, taken at baseline. These receptors were taken from an adult who was a healthcare worker with PCR-confirmed SARS-CoV-2 infection or an uninfected control (not recorded which).

The rearrangement links TRBV27 to TRBJ2-2, with 7 bases fitting TRBD1. Germline V gives CDR1 MNHEY, CDR2 SMNVEV (reference sequence). This CDR3 has 14 residues. With V trimmed by 6 bases and J by 2 bases, 3 bases remained unmatched. CDR3 region: CASRGQPNTGELFF. In DNA form, the CDR3 reads TGTGCCAGCAGGGGACAGCCCAACACCGGGGAGCTGTTTTTT.

The chain combines TRBV19 with TRBJ2-7; tentative D call: TRBD2 (6 bases). Germline-derived CDR1 and CDR2 are LNHDA and SQIVND (reference sequence). This CDR3 region has 13 residues. Trimming pared 5 bases from V and 6 bases from J, leaving 14 bases between. In DNA, the CDR3 is TGTGCCAGTAGTTGGCGGGACGTCAGCGAGCAGTACTTC. Residues: CASSWRDVSEQYF. The full variable domain, rest sourced from reference TRBV19 and TRBJ2-7, is DGGITQSPKYLFRKEGQNVTLSCEQNLNHDAMYWYRQDPGQGLRLIYYSQIVNDFQKGDIAEGYSVSREKKESFPLTVTSAQKNPTAFYLCASSWRDVSEQYFGPGTRLTVT.

This chain joins TRBV12-3 or TRBV12-4 and TRBJ1-1; D not certain. This CDR3 contains 13 residues. V gave up 2 bases and J gave up 2 bases, with 6 bases separating them. The CDR3 coding sequence is TGTGCCAGCAGTTTACAGATAAACACTGAAGCTTTCTTT. Its protein is CASSLQINTEAFF.

This clonotype was observed a few times. This rearrangement joins TRBV7-3 to TRBJ2-3; a possible D gene is TRBD2 (5 bases). The CDR3 runs to 13 residues. Germline values: CDR1 SGHTA, CDR2 FQGTGA. With 2 bases removed from V and 4 bases from J, the gap between germline ends came to 7 bases. The CDR3, as DNA: TGTGCCAGCAGCTTATACGGGGCAGATACGCAGTATTTT. Amino acid sequence: CASSLYGADTQYF.